The 24 T cell receptor beta chains below were found in one sample sequenced in a study of CDR3 diversity in severe acne. TCRdb reanalysed the PCR reads using MiXCR and keeps one entry per CDR3 protein. The table lists under 95,000 distinct CDR3 sequences, 45% to 50% of them singletons. Material: blood. These receptors were collected from a male donor in good health, serving as a control.

In the case of this clonotype: This clone may be a read error of a much larger clone one base away. This sequence joins TRBV19 and TRBJ1-2; D unresolved. Germline CDR1 reads LNHDA; CDR2 reads SQIVND (reference sequence). The CDR3 covers 15 residues. V lost 6 bases, J lost 4 bases, and 18 bases lay in between. The CDR3 region is CASSLSRWGSYGYTF. As DNA, the CDR3 is TGTGCCAGTAGCCTGTCTAGGTGGGGAAGCTATGGCTACACCTTC.

The chain joins TRBV29-1 to TRBJ2-7; 13 nucleotides agree with TRBD2. The V and J ends lost 6 bases and 3 bases, in that order; junction bases with no gene match: 5. The CDR3 has 14 residues. Germline lookup yields CDR1 SQVTM and CDR2 ANQGSEA. The CDR3 sequence: CSVGGLAGNYEQYF. The CDR3, as DNA: TGCAGCGTAGGGGGACTAGCGGGAAACTACGAGCAGTACTTC.

The gene calls are TRBV6-6 and TRBJ2-3; tentatively, D is TRBD2 (7 bases). CDR3 length: 16 amino acids. From germline, CDR1 is MNHNY and CDR2 SVGAGI (reference sequence). Trimming pared 2 bases from V and 3 bases from J, leaving 15 bases between. The CDR3 loop reads CASSYGPGGTTDTQYF. In DNA form, the CDR3 reads TGTGCCAGCAGTTACGGGCCCGGGGGGACAACAGATACGCAGTATTTT.

By sample share, this clonotype is medium-sized (0.01 to 0.1%). V and J are TRBV10-3 and TRBJ1-5; D possibly corresponds to TRBD1 (5 bases). The CDR3 loop spans 14 amino acids. Trimming stripped 4 bases from V and 4 bases from J, with 11 bases between. CDR1 ENHRY and CDR2 SYGVKD come from the germline V gene. The CDR3 here is CAISGQGANQPQHF. The CDR3 region has the DNA TGTGCCATCAGTGGGCAGGGCGCTAATCAGCCCCAGCATTTT.

In its sample, this clonotype was seen a few times. The junction departs from the called germline gene at one end, perhaps through a read error. The J gene is TRBJ2-2, the V gene TRBV6-4; tentatively, D is TRBD2 (5 bases). This CDR3 contains 13 residues. Germline CDR1 MRHNA, CDR2 SNTAGT. CDR3 protein: CASSDSDSGELSF. The CDR3 nucleotides are TGTGCCAGCAGTGACTCCGATTCCGGGGAGCTGTCTTTT.

About this clonotype itself: The germline gene is not matched at one end of the junction; a read error may be the cause. The chain joins TRBV27 to TRBJ2-1; tentative D call: TRBD1 (6 bases). The CDR3 has 14 residues. Germline assignment: CDR1 MNHEY and CDR2 SMNVEV (reference sequence). CDR3 region: CAGSRRDTYNGQFF. CDR3 in DNA: TGTGCCGGCAGTCGCAGGGACACCTACAATGGGCAGTTCTTC.

This rearrangement joins TRBV6-1 to TRBJ1-2; D uncertain. The germline V and J ends were trimmed by 4 bases and 2 bases, with 8 bases remaining between them. The length of the CDR3 is 13 residues. CDR1 and CDR2 (germline): MNHNS, SASEGT. In DNA form, the CDR3 reads TGTGCCAGCAGTGTCCGTCAGAACTATGGCTACACCTTC. This codes for CASSVRQNYGYTF.

The chain uses TRBV20-1 and TRBJ2-1, with 11 positions matching TRBD2. Germline CDR1 is DFQATT and CDR2 is SNEGSKA (reference sequence). With 2 bases clipped from V and 7 bases from J, the junction kept 13 bases outside the gene matches. The CDR3 is made up of 17 amino acids. The CDR3 loop reads CSARFPSGGPSANEQFF. In DNA form, the CDR3 reads TGCAGTGCTAGATTTCCTAGCGGGGGGCCCTCAGCTAATGAGCAGTTCTTC.

This clonotype was recorded at least ten times. V and J are TRBV19 and TRBJ1-2, with a tentative D call TRBD1 (6 bases). V lost 5 bases and J lost 8, with 21 bases in between. Per germline, CDR1 LNHDA and CDR2 SQIVND (reference sequence). CDR3 length equals 15 residues. The CDR3 DNA sequence: TGTGCCAGTAGTCCAATCCCCGCCGGGGGCAACGGCTACACCTTC. Its protein product is CASSPIPAGGNGYTF.

The rearrangement uses TRBV6-2 or TRBV6-3 and TRBJ2-6, with TRBD1 matching over 7 bases. The germline CDR1 and CDR2 sequences are MNHEY and SVGEGT. The CDR3 sequence is 19 residues long. Trimming removed 5 bases from V and 0 bases from J; junction bases left unmatched: 13. CDR3 in DNA: TGTGCCAGCAGTCACGACCGGGACAGATTTATCTCTGGGGCCAACGTCCTGACTTTC. Translated, it gives CASSHDRDRFISGANVLTF.

This clonotype occurred a few times. The rearrangement joins TRBV5-6 to TRBJ1-1; 9 nucleotides agree with TRBD1. This CDR3 is built from 14 residues. The germline gives CDR1 SGHDT, CDR2 YYEEEE. The J segment lost 7 bases and the V segment lost 0 bases, leaving 4 bases of the junction unmatched. This chain's CDR3 is CASSLGTGELEAFF. The CDR3, as DNA: TGTGCCAGCAGCTTGGGGACAGGGGAGCTTGAAGCTTTCTTT. Full variable domain (outside the CDR3, taken from reference TRBV5-6 and TRBJ1-1): DAGVTQSPTHLIKTRGQQVTLRCSPKSGHDTVSWYQQALGQGPQFIFQYYEEEERQRGNFPDRFSGHQFPNYSSELNVNALLLGDSALYLCASSLGTGELEAFFGQGTRLTVV.

This clonotype was seen many times. The V call is TRBV20-1, the J call TRBJ1-6; TRBD1 agrees at 8 bases. Germline V gene sequence: CDR1 DFQATT, CDR2 SNEGSKA (reference sequence). The CDR3 is made up of 17 amino acids. Trimming took 0 bases from V and 4 from J; bases not matched to a gene: 8. The CDR3 DNA sequence: TGCAGTGCTAGAGATGCCGCAGGGGGCCTTTATAATTCACCCCTCCACTTT. Translating gives CSARDAAGGLYNSPLHF.

The chain is built from TRBV5-1 and TRBJ1-2; D is undetermined. Trimming shortened V by 0 bases and J by 4 bases, and 7 bases separated the two germline ends. Germline lookup yields CDR1 SGHRS and CDR2 YFSETQ. The CDR3 sequence is 13 residues long. The CDR3 loop reads CASSLAGSYGYTF. CDR3 nucleotides: TGCGCCAGCAGCTTGGCAGGCAGCTATGGCTACACCTTC.

The genes are TRBV5-1 and TRBJ2-2, with 12 bases aligning to TRBD2. The CDR3 covers 14 residues. The germline gives CDR1 SGHRS, CDR2 YFSETQ. The V segment lost 7 bases and the J segment 6 bases; nucleotides outside the gene matches: 4. CDR3: CASGPSGRAGELFF. The CDR3 region has the DNA TGCGCCAGCGGCCCTAGCGGGAGGGCCGGGGAGCTGTTTTTT.

In the case of this clonotype: One end of the junction fails to match germline, which may point to a read error. The chain employs TRBV5-1 and TRBJ2-7; 9 bases map to TRBD1. CDR1 is SGHRS, CDR2 YFSETQ, per germline. The CDR3 is 16 amino acids. The CDR3 DNA reads as TGCGCCAGCAGCTTGGACCCGGGACAGGGCTCCTACGAGCAGCACTTC. Protein product: CASSLDPGQGSYEQHF.

This clonotype counts as medium-sized (0.01 to 0.1%). The V and J genes are TRBV2 and TRBJ1-1; D not certain. With 0 bases removed from V and 4 bases from J, the gap between germline ends came to 9 bases. This CDR3 region has 14 residues. Per germline, CDR1 SNHLY and CDR2 FYNNEI. The CDR3 is CASSEAAVGTEAFF. CDR3 nucleotides: TGTGCCAGCAGTGAAGCGGCAGTGGGCACTGAAGCTTTCTTT.

With regard to this clonotype: A single base separates this from a much larger clone, so it may be a read error. V is TRBV4-1 and J is TRBJ2-2, with TRBD1 matching over 11 bases. Trimming took 3 bases from V and 7 from J; bases not matched to a gene: 7. Germline lookup yields CDR1 MGHRA and CDR2 YSYEKL. The CDR3 is made up of 16 amino acids. Here the CDR3 reads CASSQSGQGADGELFF. The CDR3 region has the DNA TGCGCCAGCAGCCAGAGCGGACAGGGGGCAGACGGGGAGCTGTTTTTT.

The chain recombines TRBV3-1 with TRBJ1-5; D remains ambiguous. This CDR3 spans 12 amino acids. Trimming stripped 1 base from V and 7 bases from J, with 5 bases between. Germline V gene data show CDR1 as LGHDT and CDR2 as YNNKEL (reference sequence). Here the CDR3 reads CASSQGWQPQHF. The DNA of the CDR3 is TGTGCCAGCAGCCAAGGATGGCAGCCCCAGCATTTT.

V is TRBV7-9 and J is TRBJ1-2, with D maybe TRBD1 (6 bases). CDR1 and CDR2 (germline): SEHNR, FQNEAQ (reference sequence). CDR3 length: 17 residues. Trimming took off 4 bases at V and 0 bases at J, with 18 bases between the two ends. CDR3 DNA: TGTGCCAGCAGCTCGCAGACGGGGGCGGGAGCTAACTATGGCTACACCTTC. This translates into CASSSQTGAGANYGYTF.

Notes on this clonotype: The junction does not match germline at one end; this may be a read error. The V call is TRBV7-9, the J call TRBJ2-7; D possibly uses TRBD1 or TRBD2 (6 bases each). Looked up from germline, CDR1 is SEHNR and CDR2 is FQNEAQ (reference sequence). The length of the CDR3 is 14 residues. The CDR3 DNA reads as TGTGCCAGCAGCTCCGGACCCGGGGGCGGGGAGCTGTACTTC. Translation gives CASSSGPGGGELYF.

Many counts were recorded for this clonotype. The chain employs TRBV2 and TRBJ1-1, with 8 bases lining up with TRBD1. V was clipped by 4 bases and J by 1 base; unmatched bases: 11. This CDR3 spans 17 amino acids. Germline CDR1 and CDR2: SNHLY and FYNNEI. CDR3 sequence: CASSVTGVGPPNTEAFF. Here the CDR3 DNA reads TGTGCCAGCAGTGTGACAGGGGTAGGCCCCCCGAACACTGAAGCTTTCTTT.

This clonotype appeared a few times. V is TRBV9 and J is TRBJ2-5; unclear D gene. The CDR3 has 14 residues. The germline V gene has CDR1 SGDLS and CDR2 YYNGEE. V lost 4 bases to trimming and J lost 7 bases, with 17 bases between them. CDR3 nucleotide sequence: TGTGCCAGCAGCTCCCGGACCGGGCCGGGGACCCAGTACTTC. Translated: CASSSRTGPGTQYF.

Judged by abundance, this clonotype is medium-sized. The chain employs TRBV6-5 and TRBJ1-1, with D possibly being TRBD1 (5 bases). CDR1 and CDR2 (germline): MNHEY, SVGAGI. V was cut by 2 bases and J by 5 bases, with 9 bases left in between. The CDR3 is 13 amino acids. CDR3 DNA: TGTGCCAGCAGTTACGAGCAGGGAACTGAAGCTTTCTTT. This codes for CASSYEQGTEAFF.

The J gene is TRBJ1-2, the V gene TRBV6-1; the match to TRBD1 covers 10 bases. The CDR3 consists of 13 residues. Losses at the gene ends were 3 bases for V and 8 bases for J; bases not matched to a gene: 3. CDR1 is MNHNS and CDR2 is SASEGT in the germline V gene. DNA of the CDR3: TGTGCCAGCAGTGAGGGGACAGGGGAAGGCTACACCTTC. This translates into CASSEGTGEGYTF.